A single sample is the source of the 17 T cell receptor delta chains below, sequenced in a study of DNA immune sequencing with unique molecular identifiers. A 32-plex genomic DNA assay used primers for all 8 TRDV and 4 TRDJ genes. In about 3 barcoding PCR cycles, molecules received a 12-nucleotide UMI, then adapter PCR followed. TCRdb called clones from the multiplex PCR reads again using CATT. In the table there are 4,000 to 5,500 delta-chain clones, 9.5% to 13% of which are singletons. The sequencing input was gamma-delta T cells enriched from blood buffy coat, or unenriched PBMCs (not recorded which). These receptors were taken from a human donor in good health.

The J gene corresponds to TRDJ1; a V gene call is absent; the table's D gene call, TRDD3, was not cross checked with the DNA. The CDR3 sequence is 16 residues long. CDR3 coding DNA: TGTGCTCTTGGGGAACCCTCTCGATGGGCTCGCGATAAACTCATCTTT. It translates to CALGEPSRWARDKLIF.

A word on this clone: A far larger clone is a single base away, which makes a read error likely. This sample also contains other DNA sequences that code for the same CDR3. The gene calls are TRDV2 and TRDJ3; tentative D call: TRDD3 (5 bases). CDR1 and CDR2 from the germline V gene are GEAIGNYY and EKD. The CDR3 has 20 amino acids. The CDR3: CACDTVLTLGSSWDTRQMFF. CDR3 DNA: TGTGCCTGTGACACCGTACTGACCTTAGGGAGCTCCTGGGACACCCGACAGATGTTCTTC.

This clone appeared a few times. The CDR3: CALGELPSHRTGVNYTDKLIF. The CDR3, as DNA: TGTGCTCTTGGGGAACTACCTTCTCACCGTACTGGGGTAAATTACACCGATAAACTCATCTTT. This chain links TRDV1 with TRDJ1; 7 nucleotides line up with TRDD3. The J segment lost 0 bases and the V segment lost 0 bases, leaving 19 bases of the junction unmatched. Per germline, CDR1 TSWWSYY and CDR2 QGS. The CDR3 sequence is 21 residues long.

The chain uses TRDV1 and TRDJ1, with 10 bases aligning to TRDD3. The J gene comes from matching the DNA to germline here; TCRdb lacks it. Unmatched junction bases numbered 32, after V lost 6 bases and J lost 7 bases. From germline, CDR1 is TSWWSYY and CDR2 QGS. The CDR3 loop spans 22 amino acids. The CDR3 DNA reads TGTGCTCTTGGAACCCAACTCGGCCAGTACTGGGGGATGTCCCGAGAGGCCGGTAAACTCATCTTT. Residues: CALGTQLGQYWGMSREAGKLIF.

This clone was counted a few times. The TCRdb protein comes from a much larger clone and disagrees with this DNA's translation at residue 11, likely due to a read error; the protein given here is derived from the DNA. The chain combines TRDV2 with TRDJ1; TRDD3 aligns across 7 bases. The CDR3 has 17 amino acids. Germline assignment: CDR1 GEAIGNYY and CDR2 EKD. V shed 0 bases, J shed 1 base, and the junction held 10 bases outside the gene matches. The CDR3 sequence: CACDTLVLGESTDKLIF. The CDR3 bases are TGTGCCTGTGACACCCTCGTGTTGGGGGAGAGCACCGATAAACTCATCTTT.

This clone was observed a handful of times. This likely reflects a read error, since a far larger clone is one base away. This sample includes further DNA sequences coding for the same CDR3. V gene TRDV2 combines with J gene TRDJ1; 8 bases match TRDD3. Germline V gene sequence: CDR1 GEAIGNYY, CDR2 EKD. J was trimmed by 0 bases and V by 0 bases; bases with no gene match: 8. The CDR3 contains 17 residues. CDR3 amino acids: CACDTLVLGENTDKLIF. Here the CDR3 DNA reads TGTGCCTGTGACACCCTCGTGCTGGGGGAGAACACCGATAAACTCATCTTT.

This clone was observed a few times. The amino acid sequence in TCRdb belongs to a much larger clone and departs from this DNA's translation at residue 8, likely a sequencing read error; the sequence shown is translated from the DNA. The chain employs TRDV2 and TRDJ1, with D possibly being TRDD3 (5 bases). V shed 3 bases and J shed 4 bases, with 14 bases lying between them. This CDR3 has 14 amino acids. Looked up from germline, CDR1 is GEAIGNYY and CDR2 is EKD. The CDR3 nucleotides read TGTGCCTGTGACGGTATGGGGAATCGCGATAAACTCATCTTT. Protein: CACDGMGNRDKLIF.

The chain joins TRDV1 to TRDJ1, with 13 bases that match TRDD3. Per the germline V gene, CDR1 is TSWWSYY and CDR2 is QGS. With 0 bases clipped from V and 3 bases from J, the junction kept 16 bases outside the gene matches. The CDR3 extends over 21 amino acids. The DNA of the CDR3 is TGTGCTCTTGGGGAACTTGGCCCGGGTACTGGGGGATACGCGAGGTCCGATAAACTCATCTTT. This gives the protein CALGELGPGTGGYARSDKLIF.

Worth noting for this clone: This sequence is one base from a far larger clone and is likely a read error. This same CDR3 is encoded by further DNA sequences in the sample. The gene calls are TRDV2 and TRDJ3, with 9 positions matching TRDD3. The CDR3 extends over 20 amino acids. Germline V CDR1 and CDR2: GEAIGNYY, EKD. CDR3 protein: CACDPIVLGESSWDTRQMFF. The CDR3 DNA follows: TGTGCCTGTGATCCCATTGTACTGGGGGAAAGCTCCTGGGACACCAGACAGATGTTTTTC.

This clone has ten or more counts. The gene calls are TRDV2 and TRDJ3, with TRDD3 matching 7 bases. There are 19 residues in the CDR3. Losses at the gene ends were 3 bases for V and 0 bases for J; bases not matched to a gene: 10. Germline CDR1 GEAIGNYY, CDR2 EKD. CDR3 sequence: CACDRTGEGRSWDTRQMFF. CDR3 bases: TGTGCCTGTGACCGTACTGGGGAGGGCCGCTCCTGGGACACCCGACAGATGTTTTTC.

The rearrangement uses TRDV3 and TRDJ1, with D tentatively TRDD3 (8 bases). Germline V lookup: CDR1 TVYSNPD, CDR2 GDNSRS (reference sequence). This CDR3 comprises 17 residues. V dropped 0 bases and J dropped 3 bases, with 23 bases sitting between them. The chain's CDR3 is CAFRVPTGGYLADKLIF. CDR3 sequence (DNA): TGTGCCTTTAGGGTTCCTACGGGGGGATATTTGGCCGATAAACTCATCTTT.

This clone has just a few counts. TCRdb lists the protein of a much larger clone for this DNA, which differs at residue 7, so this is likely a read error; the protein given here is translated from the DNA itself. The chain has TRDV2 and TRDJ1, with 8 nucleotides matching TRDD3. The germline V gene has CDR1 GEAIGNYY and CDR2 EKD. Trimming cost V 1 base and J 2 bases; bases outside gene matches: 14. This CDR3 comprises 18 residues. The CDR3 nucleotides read TGTGCCTGTGACACTGTCATACCTGGGGGACAGAGGACCGATAAACTCATCTTT. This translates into CACDTVIPGGQRTDKLIF.

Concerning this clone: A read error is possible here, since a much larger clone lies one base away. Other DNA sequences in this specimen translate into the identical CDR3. The CDR3 region has the DNA TGTGCCTGTGACACGCTAACTGGGGGCCCATTGTTGTACACCGATAAACTCATCTTT. It codes for CACDTLTGGPLLYTDKLIF. The V call is TRDV2, the J call TRDJ1, with 8 positions matching TRDD3. Germline CDR1 and CDR2: GEAIGNYY and EKD. Trimming took 1 base from V and 0 from J; bases not matched to a gene: 15. This CDR3 comprises 19 residues.

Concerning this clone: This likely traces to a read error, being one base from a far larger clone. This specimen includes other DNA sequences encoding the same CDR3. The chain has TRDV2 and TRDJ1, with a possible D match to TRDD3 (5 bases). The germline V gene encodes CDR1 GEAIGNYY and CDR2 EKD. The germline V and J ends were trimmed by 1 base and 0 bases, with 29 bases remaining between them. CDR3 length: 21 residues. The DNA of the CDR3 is TGTGCCTGTGACACTCTTCTTTCCCACTATACTGGCAGCCCGTACACCGATAAACTCATCTTT. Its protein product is CACDTLLSHYTGSPYTDKLIF.

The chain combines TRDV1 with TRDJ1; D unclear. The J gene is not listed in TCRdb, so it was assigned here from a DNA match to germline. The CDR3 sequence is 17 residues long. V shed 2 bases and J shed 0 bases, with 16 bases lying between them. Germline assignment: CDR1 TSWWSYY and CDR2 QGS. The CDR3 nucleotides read TGTGCTCTTGGGGAAAGGGACTCGCCGGGAAACACCGATAAACTCATCTTT. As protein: CALGERDSPGNTDKLIF.

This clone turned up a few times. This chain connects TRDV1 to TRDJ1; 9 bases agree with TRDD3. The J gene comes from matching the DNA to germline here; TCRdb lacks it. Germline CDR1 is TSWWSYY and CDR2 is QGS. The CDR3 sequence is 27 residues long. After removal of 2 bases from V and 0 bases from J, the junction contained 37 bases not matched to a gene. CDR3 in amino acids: CALGEVWTAYDVVLGDNTPLYTDKLIF. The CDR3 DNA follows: TGTGCTCTTGGGGAAGTTTGGACGGCCTACGACGTTGTACTGGGGGACAACACCCCCTTGTACACCGATAAACTCATCTTT.

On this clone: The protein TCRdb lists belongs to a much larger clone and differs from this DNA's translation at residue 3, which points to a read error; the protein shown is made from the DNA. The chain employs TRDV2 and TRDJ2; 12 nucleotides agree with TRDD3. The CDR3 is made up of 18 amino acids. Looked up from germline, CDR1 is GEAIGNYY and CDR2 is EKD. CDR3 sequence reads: CAYDTLLGDTSLTAQLFF. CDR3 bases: TGTGCCTATGACACCCTACTGGGGGATACTTCTCTGACAGCACAACTCTTCTTT.